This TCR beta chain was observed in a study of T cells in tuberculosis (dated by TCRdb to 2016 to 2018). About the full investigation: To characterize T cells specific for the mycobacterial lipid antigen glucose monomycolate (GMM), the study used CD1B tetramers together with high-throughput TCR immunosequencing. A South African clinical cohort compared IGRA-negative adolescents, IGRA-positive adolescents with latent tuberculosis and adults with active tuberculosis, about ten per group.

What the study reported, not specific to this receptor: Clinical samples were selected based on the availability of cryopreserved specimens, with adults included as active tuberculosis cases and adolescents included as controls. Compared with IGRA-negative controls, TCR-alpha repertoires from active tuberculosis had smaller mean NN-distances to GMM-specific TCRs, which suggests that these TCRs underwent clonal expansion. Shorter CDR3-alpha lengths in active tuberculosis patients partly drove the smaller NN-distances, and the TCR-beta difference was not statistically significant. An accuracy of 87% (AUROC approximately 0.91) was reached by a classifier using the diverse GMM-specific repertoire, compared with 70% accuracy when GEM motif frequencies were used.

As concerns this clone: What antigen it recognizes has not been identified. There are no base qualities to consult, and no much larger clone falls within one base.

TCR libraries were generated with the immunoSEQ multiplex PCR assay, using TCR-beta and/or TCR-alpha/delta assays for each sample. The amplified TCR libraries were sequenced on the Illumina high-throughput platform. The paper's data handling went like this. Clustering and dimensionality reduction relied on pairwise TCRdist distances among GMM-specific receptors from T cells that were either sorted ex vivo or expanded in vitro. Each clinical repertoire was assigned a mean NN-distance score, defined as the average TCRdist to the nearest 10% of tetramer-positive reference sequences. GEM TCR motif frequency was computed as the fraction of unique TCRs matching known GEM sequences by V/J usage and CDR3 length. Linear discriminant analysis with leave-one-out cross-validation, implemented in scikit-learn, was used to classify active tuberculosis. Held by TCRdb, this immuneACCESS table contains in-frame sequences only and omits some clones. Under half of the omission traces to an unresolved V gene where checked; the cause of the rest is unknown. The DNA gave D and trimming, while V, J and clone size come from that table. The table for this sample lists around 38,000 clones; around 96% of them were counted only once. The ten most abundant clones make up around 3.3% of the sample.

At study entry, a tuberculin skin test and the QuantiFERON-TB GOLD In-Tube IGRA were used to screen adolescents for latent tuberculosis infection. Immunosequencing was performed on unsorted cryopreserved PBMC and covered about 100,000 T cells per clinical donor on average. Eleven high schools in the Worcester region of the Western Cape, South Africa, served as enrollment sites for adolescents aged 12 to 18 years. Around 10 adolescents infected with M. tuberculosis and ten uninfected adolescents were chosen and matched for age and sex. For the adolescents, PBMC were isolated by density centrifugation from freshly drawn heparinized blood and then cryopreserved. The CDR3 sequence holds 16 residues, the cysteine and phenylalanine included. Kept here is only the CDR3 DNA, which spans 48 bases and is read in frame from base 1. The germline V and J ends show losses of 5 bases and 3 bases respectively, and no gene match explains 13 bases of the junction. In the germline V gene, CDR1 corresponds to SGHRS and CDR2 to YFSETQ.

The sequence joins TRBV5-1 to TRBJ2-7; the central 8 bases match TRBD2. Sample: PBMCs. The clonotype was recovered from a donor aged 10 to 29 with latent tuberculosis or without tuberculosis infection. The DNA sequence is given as TGCGCCAGCAGACAAGCCGGGACTAGTTCGAGCTACGAGCAGTACTTC. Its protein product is CASRQAGTSSSYEQYF.